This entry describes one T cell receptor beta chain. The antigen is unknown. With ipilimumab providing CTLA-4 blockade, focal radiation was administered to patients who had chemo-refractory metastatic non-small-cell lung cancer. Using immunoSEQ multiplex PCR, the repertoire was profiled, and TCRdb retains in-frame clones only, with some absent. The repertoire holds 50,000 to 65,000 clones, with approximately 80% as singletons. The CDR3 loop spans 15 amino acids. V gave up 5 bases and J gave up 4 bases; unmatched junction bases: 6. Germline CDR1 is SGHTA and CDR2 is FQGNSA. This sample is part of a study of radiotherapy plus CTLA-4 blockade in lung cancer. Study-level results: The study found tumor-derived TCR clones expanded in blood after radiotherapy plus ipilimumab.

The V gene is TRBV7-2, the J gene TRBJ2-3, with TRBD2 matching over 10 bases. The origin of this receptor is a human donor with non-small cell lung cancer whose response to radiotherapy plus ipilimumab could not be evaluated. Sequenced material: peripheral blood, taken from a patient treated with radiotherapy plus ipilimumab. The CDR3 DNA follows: TGTGCCAGCAGCGTGAGCGGGAGGGCCTCAGATACGCAGTATTTT. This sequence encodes CASSVSGRASDTQYF.